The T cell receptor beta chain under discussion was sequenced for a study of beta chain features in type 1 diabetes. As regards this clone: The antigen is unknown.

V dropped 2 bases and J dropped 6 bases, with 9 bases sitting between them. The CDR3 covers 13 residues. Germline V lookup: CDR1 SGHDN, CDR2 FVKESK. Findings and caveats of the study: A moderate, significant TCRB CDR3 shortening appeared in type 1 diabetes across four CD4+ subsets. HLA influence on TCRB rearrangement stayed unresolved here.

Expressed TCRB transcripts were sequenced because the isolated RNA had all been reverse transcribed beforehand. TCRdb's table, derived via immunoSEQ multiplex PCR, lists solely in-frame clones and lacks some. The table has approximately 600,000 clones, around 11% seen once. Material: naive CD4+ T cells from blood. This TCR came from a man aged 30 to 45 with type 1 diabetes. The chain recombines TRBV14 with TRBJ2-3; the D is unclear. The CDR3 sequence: CASSQRSQDTQYF. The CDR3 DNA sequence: TGTGCCAGCAGCCAAAGGAGTCAGGATACGCAGTATTTT.